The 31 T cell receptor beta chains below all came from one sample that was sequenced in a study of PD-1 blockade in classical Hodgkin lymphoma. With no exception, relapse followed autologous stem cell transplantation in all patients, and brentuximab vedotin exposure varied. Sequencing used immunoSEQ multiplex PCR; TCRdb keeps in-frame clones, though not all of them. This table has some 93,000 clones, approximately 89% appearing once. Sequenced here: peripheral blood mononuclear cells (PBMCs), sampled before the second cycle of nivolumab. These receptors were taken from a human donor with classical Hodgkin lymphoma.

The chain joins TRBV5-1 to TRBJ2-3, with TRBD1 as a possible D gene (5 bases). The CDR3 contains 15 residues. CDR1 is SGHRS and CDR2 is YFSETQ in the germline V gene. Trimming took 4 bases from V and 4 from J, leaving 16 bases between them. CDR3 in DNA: TGCGCCAGCAGCCCTCTAGGGGTCGAGGCAGATACGCAGTATTTT. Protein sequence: CASSPLGVEADTQYF.

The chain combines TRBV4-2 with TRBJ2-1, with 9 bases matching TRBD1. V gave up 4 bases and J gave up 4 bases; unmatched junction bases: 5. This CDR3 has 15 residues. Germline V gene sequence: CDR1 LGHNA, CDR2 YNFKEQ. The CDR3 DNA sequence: TGTGCCAGCAGCCTAGGACAGGGGAGTTACAATGAGCAGTTCTTC. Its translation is CASSLGQGSYNEQFF.

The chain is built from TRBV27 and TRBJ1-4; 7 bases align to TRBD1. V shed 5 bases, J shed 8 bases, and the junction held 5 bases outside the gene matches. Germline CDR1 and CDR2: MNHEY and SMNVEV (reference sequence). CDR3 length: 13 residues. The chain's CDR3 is CASSRGRNEKLFF. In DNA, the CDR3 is TGTGCCAGCAGTAGGGGGCGCAACGAAAAACTGTTTTTT. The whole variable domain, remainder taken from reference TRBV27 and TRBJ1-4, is EAQVTQNPRYLITVTGKKLTVTCSQNMNHEYMSWYRQDPGLGLRQIYYSMNVEVTDKGDVPEGYKVSRKEKRNFPLILESPSPNQTSLYFCASSRGRNEKLFFGSGTQLSVL.

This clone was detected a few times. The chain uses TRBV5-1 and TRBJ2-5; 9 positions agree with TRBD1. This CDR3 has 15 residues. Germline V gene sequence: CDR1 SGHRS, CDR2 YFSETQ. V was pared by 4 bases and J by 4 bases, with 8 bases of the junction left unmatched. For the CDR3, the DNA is TGCGCCAGCAGCGGAACAGGGGGCGCGGGAGAGACCCAGTACTTC. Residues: CASSGTGGAGETQYF.

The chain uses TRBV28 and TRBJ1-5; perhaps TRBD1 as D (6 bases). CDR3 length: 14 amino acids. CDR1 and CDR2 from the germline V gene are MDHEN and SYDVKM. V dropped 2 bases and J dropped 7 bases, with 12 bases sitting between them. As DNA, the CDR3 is TGTGCCAGCAGTTTAGCCCCTCAGGGGCAGCCCCAGCATTTT. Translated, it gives CASSLAPQGQPQHF.

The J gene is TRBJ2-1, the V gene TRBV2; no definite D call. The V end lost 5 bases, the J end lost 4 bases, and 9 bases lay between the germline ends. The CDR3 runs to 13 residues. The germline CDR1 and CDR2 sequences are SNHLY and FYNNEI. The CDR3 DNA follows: TGTGCCAGCAGTTCGGACGAGTACAATGAGCAGTTCTTC. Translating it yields CASSSDEYNEQFF.

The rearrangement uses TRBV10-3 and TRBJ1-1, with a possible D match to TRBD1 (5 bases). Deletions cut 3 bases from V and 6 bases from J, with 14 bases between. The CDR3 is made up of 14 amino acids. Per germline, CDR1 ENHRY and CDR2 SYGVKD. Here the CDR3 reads CAISDAGQVSEAFF. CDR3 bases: TGTGCCATCAGTGATGCAGGGCAGGTGTCTGAAGCTTTCTTT.

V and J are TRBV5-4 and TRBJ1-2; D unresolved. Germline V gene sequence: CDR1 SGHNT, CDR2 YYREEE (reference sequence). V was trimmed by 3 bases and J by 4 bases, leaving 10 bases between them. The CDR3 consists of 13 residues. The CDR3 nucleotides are TGTGCCAGCAGCTCCGGGGTTGGCTATGGCTACACCTTC. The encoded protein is CASSSGVGYGYTF.

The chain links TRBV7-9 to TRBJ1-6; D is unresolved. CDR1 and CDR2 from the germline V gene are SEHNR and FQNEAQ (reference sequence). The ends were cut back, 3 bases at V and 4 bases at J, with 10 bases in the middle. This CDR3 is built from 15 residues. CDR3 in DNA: TGTGCCAGCAGCTTTGACACGGGGTATAATTCACCCCTCCACTTT. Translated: CASSFDTGYNSPLHF.

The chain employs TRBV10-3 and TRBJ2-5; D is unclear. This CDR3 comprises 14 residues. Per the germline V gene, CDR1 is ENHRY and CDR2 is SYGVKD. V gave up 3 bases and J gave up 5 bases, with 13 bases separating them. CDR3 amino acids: CAISDWGLGETQYF. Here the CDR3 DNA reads TGTGCCATCAGTGATTGGGGTCTCGGGGAGACCCAGTACTTC.

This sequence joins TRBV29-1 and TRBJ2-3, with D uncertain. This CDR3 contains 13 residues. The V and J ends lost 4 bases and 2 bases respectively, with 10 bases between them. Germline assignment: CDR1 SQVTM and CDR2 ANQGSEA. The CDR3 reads CSVGSTNTDTQYF. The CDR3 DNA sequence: TGCAGCGTTGGGTCGACAAACACAGATACGCAGTATTTT.

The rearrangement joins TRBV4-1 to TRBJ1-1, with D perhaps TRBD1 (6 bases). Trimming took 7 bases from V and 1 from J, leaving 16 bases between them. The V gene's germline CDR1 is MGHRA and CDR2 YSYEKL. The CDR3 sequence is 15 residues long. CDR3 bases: TGCGCCAGCAACCGACCGGGACAACGGAACACTGAAGCTTTCTTT. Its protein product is CASNRPGQRNTEAFF.

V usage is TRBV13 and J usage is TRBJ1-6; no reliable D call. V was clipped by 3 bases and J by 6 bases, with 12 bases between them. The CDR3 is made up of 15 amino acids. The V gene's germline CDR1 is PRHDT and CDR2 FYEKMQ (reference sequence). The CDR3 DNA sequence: TGTGCCAGCAGCTTCAGACGGAGCGGTAATTCACCCCTCCACTTT. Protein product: CASSFRRSGNSPLHF.

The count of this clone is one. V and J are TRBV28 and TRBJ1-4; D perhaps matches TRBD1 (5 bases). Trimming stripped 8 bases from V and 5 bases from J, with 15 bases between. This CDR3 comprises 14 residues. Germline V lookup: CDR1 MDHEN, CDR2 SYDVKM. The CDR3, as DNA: TGTGCCAGCCACGAACAGGCTCAGAATGAAAAACTGTTTTTT. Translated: CASHEQAQNEKLFF.

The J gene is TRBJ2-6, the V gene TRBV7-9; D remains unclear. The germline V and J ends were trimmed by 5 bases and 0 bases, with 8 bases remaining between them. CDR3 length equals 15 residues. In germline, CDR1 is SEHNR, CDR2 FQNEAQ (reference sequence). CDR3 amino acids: CASSQDYSGANVLTF. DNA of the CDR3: TGTGCCAGCAGCCAAGATTACTCTGGGGCCAACGTCCTGACTTTC.

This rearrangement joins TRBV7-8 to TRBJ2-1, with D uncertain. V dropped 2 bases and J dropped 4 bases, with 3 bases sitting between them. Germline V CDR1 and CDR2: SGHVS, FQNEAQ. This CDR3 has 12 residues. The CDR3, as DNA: TGTGCCAGCAGCTTACATTACAATGAGCAGTTCTTC. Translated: CASSLHYNEQFF.

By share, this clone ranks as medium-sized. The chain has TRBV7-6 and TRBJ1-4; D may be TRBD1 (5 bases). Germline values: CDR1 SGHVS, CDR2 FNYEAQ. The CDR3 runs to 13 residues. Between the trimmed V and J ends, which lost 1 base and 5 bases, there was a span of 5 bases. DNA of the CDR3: TGTGCCAGCAGCTTAGGGGGGAATGAAAAACTGTTTTTT. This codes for CASSLGGNEKLFF.

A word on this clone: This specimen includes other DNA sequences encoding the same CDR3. In DNA form, the CDR3 reads TGTGCCAGTAGTCCGGGCACAGATACGCAGTATTTT. Amino acid sequence: CASSPGTDTQYF. The chain employs TRBV19 and TRBJ2-3; D remains unclear. Per germline, CDR1 LNHDA and CDR2 SQIVND (reference sequence). The CDR3 runs to 12 residues. V was clipped by 5 bases and J by 1 base, with 4 bases between them.

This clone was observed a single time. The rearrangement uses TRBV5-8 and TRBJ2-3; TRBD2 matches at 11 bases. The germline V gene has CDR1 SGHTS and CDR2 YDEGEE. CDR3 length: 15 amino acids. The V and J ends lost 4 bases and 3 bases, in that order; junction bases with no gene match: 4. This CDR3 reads CASSKGLAVTDTQYF. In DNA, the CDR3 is TGTGCCAGCAGCAAGGGACTAGCGGTGACAGATACGCAGTATTTT.

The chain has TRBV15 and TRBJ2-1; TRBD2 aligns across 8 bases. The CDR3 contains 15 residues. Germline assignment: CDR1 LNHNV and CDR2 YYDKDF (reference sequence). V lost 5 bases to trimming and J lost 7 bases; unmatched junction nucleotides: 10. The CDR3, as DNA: TGTGCCACCAGCCCCCAGCGGGAGACGGTTAATGAGCAGTTCTTC. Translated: CATSPQRETVNEQFF.

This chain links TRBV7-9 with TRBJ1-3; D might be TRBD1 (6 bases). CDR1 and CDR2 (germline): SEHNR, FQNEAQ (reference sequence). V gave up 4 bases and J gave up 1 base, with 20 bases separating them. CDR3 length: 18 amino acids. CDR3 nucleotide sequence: TGTGCCAGCAGCTCGGTTCGGGGGCTATCGGTATCTGGAAACACCATATATTTT. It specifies CASSSVRGLSVSGNTIYF.

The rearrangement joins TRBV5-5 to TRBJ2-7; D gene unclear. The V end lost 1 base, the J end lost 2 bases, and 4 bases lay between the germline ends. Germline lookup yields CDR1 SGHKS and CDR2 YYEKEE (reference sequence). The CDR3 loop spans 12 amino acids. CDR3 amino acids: CASSLSPYEQYF. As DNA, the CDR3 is TGTGCCAGCAGCTTGTCGCCCTACGAGCAGTACTTC.

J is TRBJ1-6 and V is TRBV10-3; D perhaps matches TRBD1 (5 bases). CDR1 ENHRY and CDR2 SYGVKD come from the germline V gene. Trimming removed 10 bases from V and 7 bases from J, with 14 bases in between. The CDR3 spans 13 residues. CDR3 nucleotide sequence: TGTGCCACCGGAGGGGCCACCAATTCACCCCTCCACTTT. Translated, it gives CATGGATNSPLHF.

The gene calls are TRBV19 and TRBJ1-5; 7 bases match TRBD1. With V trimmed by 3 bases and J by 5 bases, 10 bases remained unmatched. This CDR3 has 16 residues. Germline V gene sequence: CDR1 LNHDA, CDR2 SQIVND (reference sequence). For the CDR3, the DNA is TGTGCCAGTAGTATCGATGGACAGGAAGGTTATCAGCCCCAGCATTTT. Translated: CASSIDGQEGYQPQHF.

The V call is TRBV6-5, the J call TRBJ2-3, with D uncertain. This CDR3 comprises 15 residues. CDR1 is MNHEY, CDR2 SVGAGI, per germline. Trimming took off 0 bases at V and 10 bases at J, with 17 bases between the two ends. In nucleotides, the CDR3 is TGTGCCAGCAGTTACTCGAATACGGCCATGGTGGCGCAGTATTTT. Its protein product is CASSYSNTAMVAQYF.

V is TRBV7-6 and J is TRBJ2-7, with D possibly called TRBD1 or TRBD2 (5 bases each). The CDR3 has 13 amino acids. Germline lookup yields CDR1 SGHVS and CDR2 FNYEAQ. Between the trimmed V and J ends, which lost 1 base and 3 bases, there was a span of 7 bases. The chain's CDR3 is CASSLGDGYEQYF. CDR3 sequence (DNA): TGTGCCAGCAGCTTAGGGGACGGCTACGAGCAGTACTTC. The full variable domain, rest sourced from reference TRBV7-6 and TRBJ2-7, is GAGVSQSPRYKVTKRGQDVALRCDPISGHVSLYWYRQALGQGPEFLTYFNYEAQQDKSGLPNDRFSAERPEGSISTLTIQRTEQRDSAMYRCASSLGDGYEQYFGPGTRLTVT.

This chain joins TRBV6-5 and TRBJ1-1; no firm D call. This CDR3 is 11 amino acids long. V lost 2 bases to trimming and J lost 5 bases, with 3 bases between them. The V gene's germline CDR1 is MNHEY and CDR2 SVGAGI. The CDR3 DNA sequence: TGTGCCAGCAGTTACAGGACTGAAGCTTTCTTT. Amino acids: CASSYRTEAFF.

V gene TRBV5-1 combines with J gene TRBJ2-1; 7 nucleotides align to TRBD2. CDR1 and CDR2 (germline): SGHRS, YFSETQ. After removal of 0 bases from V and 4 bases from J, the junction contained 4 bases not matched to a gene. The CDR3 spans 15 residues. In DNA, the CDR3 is TGCGCCAGCAGCTTGGGGGGAGGGATGTACAATGAGCAGTTCTTC. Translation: CASSLGGGMYNEQFF. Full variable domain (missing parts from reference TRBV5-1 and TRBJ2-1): KAGVTQTPRYLIKTRGQQVTLSCSPISGHRSVSWYQQTPGQGLQFLFEYFSETQRNKGNFPGRFSGRQFSNSRSEMNVSTLELGDSALYLCASSLGGGMYNEQFFGPGTRLTVL.

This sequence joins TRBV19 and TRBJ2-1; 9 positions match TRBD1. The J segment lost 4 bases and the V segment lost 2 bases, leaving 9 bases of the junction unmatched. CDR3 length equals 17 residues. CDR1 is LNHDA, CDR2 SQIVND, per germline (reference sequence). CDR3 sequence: CASSIPLGTGTYNEQFF. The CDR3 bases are TGTGCCAGTAGTATACCCCTGGGGACAGGGACGTACAATGAGCAGTTCTTC. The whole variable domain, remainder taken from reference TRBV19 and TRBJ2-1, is DGGITQSPKYLFRKEGQNVTLSCEQNLNHDAMYWYRQDPGQGLRLIYYSQIVNDFQKGDIAEGYSVSREKKESFPLTVTSAQKNPTAFYLCASSIPLGTGTYNEQFFGPGTRLTVL.

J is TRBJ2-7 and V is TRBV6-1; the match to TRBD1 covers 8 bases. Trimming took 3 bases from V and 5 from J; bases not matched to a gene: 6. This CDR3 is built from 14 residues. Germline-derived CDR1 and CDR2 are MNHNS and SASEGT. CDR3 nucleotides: TGTGCCAGCAGTGATAGACAGGGGTCGCACGAGCAGTACTTC. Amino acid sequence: CASSDRQGSHEQYF.

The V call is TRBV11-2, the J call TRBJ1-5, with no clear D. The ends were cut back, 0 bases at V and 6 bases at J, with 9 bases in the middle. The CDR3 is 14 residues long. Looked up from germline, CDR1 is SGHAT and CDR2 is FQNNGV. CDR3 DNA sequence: TGTGCCAGCAGCTTAGAGGCTGGGTTTCAGCCCCAGCATTTT. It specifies CASSLEAGFQPQHF. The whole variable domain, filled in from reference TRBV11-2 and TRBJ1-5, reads EAGVAQSPRYKIIEKRQSVAFWCNPISGHATLYWYQQILGQGPKLLIQFQNNGVVDDSQLPKDRFSAERLKGVDSTLKIQPAKLEDSAVYLCASSLEAGFQPQHFGDGTRLSIL.